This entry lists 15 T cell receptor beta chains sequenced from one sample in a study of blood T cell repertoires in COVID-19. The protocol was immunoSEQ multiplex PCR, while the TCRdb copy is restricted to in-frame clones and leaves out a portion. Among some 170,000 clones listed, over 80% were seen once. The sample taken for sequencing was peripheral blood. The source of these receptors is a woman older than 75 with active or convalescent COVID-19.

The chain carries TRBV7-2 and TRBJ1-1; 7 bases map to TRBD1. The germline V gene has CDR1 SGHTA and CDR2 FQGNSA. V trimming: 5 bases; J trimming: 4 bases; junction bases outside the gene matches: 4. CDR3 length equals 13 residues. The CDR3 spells CASSQQGLTEAFF. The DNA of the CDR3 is TGTGCCAGCAGCCAACAGGGGCTCACTGAAGCTTTCTTT.

CDR3: CASSLGTREKLFF. The CDR3 coding sequence is TGTGCCAGCAGCTTGGGCACTAGGGAAAAACTGTTTTTT. This chain joins TRBV11-3 and TRBJ1-4; no reliable D call. Trimming left V 3 bases short and J 8 bases short, with 10 bases between. CDR1 SGHNT and CDR2 YENEEA come from the germline V gene. This CDR3 is 13 amino acids long.

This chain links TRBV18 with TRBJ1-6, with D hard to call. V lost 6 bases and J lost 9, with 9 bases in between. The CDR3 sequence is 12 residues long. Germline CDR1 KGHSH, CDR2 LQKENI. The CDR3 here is CASSPGSSPLHF. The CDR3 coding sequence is TGTGCCAGCTCCCCCGGTAGTTCACCCCTCCACTTT.

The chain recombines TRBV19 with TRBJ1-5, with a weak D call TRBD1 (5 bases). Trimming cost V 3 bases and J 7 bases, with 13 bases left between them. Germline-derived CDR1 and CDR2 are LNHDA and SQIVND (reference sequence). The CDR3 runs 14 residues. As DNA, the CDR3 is TGTGCCAGTAGTATGGGTTGGAGGGACCAGCCCCAGCATTTT. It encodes CASSMGWRDQPQHF.

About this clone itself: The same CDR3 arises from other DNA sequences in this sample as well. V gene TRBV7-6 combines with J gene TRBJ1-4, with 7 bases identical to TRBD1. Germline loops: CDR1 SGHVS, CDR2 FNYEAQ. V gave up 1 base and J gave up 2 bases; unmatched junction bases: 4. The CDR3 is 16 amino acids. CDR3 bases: TGTGCCAGCAGCTTAGGAAGGGGGCGGACTAATGAAAAACTGTTTTTT. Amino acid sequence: CASSLGRGRTNEKLFF.

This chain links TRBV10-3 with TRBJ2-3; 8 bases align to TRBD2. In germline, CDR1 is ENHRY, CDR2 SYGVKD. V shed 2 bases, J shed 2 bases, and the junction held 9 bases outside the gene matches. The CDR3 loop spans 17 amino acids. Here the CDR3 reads CAISEVKRGRFTDTQYF. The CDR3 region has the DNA TGTGCCATCAGTGAGGTTAAGCGGGGGCGCTTCACAGATACGCAGTATTTT.

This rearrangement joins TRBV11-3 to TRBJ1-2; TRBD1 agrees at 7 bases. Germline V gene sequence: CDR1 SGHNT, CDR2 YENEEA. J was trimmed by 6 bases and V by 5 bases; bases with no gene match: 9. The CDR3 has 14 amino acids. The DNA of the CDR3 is TGTGCCAGCAGCAATGACAGGGCGTGGAATGGCTACACCTTC. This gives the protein CASSNDRAWNGYTF.

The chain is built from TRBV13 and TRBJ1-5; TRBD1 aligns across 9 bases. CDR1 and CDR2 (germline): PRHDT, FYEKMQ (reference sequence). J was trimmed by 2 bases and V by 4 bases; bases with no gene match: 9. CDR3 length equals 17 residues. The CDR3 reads CASSSGTGKVGNQPQHF. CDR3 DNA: TGTGCCAGCAGCTCCGGGACAGGGAAGGTTGGCAATCAGCCCCAGCATTTT.

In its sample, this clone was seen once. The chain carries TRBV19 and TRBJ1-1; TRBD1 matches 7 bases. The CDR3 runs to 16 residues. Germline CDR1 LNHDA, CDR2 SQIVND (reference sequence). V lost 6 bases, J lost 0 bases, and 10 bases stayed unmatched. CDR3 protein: CASRFLTGPMNTEAFF. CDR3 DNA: TGTGCCAGTAGGTTTTTGACAGGGCCAATGAACACTGAAGCTTTCTTT.

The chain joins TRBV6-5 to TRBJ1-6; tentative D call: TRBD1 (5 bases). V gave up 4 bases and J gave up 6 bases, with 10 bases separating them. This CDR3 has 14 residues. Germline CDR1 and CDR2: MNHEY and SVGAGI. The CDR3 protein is CASSSDRVNSPLHF. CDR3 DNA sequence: TGTGCCAGCAGTTCCGACAGAGTTAATTCACCCCTCCACTTT.

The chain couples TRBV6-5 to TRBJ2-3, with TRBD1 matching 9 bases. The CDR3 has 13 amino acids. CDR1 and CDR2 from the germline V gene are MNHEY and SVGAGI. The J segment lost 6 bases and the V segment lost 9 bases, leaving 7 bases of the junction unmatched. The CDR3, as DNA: TGTGCCAGAATACAGGGGGCGGGGGATACGCAGTATTTT. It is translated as CARIQGAGDTQYF.

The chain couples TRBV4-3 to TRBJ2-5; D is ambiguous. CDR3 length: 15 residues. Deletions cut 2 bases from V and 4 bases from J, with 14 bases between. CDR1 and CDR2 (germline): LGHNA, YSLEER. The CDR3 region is CASSQSTQVGETQYF. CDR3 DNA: TGCGCCAGCAGCCAATCCACGCAGGTTGGAGAGACCCAGTACTTC.

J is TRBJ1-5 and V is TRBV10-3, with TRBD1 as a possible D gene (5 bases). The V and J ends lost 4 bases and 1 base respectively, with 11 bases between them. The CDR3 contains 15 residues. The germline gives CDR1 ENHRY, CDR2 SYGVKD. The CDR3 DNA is TGTGCCATCAGTGGGGGGGACCCGAGCAATCAGCCCCAGCATTTT. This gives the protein CAISGGDPSNQPQHF.

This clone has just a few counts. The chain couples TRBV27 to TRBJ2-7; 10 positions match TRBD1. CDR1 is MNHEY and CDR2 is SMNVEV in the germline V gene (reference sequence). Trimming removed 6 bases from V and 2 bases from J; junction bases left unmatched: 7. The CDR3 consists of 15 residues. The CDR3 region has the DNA TGTGCCAGCAGGGTGGGGACAGGGGAAACCTACGAGCAGTACTTC. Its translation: CASRVGTGETYEQYF.

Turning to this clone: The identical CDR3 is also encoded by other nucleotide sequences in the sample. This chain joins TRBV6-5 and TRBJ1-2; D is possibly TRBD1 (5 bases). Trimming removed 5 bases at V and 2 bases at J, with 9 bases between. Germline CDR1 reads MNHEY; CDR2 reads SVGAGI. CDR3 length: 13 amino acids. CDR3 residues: CASSPTGNYGYTF. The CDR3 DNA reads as TGTGCCAGCAGTCCTACAGGAAACTATGGCTACACCTTC.